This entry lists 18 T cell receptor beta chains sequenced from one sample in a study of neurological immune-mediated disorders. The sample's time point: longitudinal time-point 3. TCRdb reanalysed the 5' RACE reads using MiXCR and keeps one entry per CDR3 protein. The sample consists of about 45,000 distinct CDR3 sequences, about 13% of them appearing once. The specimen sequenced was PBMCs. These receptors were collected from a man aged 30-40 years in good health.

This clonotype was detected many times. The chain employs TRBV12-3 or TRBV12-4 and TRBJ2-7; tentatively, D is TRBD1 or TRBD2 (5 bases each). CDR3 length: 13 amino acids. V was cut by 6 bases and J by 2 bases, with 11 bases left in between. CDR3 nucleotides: TGTGCCAGCAGCCGACCGGGGCCCTACGAGCAGTACTTC. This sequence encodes CASSRPGPYEQYF.

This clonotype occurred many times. The CDR3 nucleotides read TGTGCCAGTAGGATCGGACAGGGTTTCTACGAGCAGTACTTC. Translation gives CASRIGQGFYEQYF. The chain combines TRBV6-6 with TRBJ2-7; 8 bases agree with TRBD1. The CDR3 consists of 14 residues. In germline, CDR1 is MNHNY, CDR2 SVGAGI (reference sequence). V dropped 9 bases and J dropped 3; count of bases not matched to a gene: 10.

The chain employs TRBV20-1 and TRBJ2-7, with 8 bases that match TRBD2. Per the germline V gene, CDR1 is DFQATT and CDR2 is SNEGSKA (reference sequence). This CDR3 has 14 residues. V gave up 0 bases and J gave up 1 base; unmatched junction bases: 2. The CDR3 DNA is TGCAGTGCTAGAGACCGGGGGGGGTCCTACGAGCAGTACTTC. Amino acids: CSARDRGGSYEQYF.

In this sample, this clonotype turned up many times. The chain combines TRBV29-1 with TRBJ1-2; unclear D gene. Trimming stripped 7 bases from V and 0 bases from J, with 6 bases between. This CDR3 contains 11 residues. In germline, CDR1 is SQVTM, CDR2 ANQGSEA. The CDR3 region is CSASTNYGYTF. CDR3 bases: TGCAGCGCGAGTACTAACTATGGCTACACCTTC. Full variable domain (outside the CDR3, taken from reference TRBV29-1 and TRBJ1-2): SAVISQKPSRDICQRGTSLTIQCQVDSQVTMMFWYRQQPGQSLTLIATANQGSEATYESGFVIDKFPISRPNLTFSTLTVSNMSPEDSSIYLCSASTNYGYTFGSGTRLTVV.

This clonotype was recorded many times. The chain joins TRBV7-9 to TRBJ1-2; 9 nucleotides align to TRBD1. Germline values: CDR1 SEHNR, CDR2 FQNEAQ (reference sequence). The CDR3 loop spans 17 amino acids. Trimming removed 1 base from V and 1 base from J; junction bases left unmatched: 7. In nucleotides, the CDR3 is TGTGCCAGCAGCTTAGATTATCCGGGACAGGGTAACTATGGCTACACCTTC. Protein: CASSLDYPGQGNYGYTF.

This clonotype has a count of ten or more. The CDR3 spells CASSPLGTYGANVLTF. CDR3 bases: TGCGCCAGCAGCCCGCTAGGGACCTATGGGGCCAACGTCCTGACTTTC. The gene calls are TRBV5-1 and TRBJ2-6; D is possibly TRBD1 or TRBD2 (5 bases each). Trimming left V 4 bases short and J 3 bases short, with 14 bases between. Germline CDR1 reads SGHRS; CDR2 reads YFSETQ. This CDR3 spans 16 amino acids.

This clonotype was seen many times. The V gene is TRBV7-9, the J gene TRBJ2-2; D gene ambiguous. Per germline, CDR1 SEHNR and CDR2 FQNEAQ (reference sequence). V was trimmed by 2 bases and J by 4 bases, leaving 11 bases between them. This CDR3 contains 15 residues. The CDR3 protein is CASSLLSPSTGELFF. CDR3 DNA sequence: TGTGCCAGCAGCTTACTCAGCCCGAGCACCGGGGAGCTGTTTTTT.

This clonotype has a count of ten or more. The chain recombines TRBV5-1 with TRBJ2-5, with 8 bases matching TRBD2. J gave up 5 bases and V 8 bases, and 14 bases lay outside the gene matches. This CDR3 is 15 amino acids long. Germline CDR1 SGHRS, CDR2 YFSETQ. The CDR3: CASSQAGVIVETQYF. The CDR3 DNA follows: TGCGCCAGTAGCCAAGCGGGAGTTATAGTGGAGACCCAGTACTTC. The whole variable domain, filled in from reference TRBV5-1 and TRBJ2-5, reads KAGVTQTPRYLIKTRGQQVTLSCSPISGHRSVSWYQQTPGQGLQFLFEYFSETQRNKGNFPGRFSGRQFSNSRSEMNVSTLELGDSALYLCASSQAGVIVETQYFGPGTRLLVL.

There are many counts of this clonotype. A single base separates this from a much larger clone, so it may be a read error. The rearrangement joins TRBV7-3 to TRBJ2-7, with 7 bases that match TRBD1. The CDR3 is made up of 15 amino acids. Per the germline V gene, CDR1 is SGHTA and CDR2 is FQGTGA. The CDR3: CVSSLMGTVTDEQYF. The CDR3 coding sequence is TGTGTCAGCAGCTTAATGGGGACAGTGACCGACGAGCAGTACTTC.

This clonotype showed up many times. The DNA of the CDR3 is TGTGCCAGCAGCTCCCCGGAGGGGAAAAATGAGCAGTTCTTC. Amino acids: CASSSPEGKNEQFF. The chain couples TRBV5-5 to TRBJ2-1; TRBD2 might be the D (6 bases). In germline, CDR1 is SGHKS, CDR2 YYEKEE (reference sequence). The germline V and J ends were trimmed by 3 bases and 7 bases, with 14 bases remaining between them. CDR3 length equals 14 residues. The whole variable domain, filled in from reference TRBV5-5 and TRBJ2-1, reads DAGVTQSPTHLIKTRGQQVTLRCSPISGHKSVSWYQQVLGQGPQFIFQYYEKEERGRGNFPDRFSARQFPNYSSELNVNALLLGDSALYLCASSSPEGKNEQFFGPGTRLTVL.

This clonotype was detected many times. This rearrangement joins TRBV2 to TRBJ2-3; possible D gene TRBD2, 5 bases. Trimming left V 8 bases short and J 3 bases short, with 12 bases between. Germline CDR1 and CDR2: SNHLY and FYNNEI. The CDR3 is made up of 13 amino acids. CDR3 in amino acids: CASSSSRTDTQYF. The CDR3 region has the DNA TGTGCCAGCTCTAGCAGTAGAACAGATACGCAGTATTTT.

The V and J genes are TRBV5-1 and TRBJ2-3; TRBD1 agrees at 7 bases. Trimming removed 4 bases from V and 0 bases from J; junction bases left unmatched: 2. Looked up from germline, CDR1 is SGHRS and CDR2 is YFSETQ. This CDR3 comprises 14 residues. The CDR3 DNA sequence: TGCGCCAGCAGCCCGGGACAGAGCACAGATACGCAGTATTTT. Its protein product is CASSPGQSTDTQYF.

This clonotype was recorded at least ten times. Here the CDR3 reads CASTNGQGWLHLGGYTF. CDR3 DNA sequence: TGTGCCAGCACCAATGGACAGGGCTGGCTACATTTGGGTGGCTACACCTTC. The gene calls are TRBV7-2 and TRBJ1-2; 8 nucleotides agree with TRBD1. CDR1 SGHTA and CDR2 FQGNSA come from the germline V gene. J lost 7 bases, V lost 7 bases, and 20 bases had no gene match. This CDR3 is built from 17 residues. Filled out from reference TRBV7-2 and TRBJ1-2, the complete variable domain reads GAGVSQSPSNKVTEKGKDVELRCDPISGHTALYWYRQSLGQGLEFLIYFQGNSAPDKSGLPSDRFSAERTGGSVSTLTIQRTQQEDSAVYLCASTNGQGWLHLGGYTFGSGTRLTVV.

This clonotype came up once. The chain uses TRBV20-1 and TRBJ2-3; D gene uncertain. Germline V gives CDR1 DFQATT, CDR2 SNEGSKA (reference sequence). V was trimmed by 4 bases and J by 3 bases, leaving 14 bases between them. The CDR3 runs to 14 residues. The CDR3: CSATPPGDTDTQYF. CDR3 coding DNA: TGCAGTGCTACCCCCCCTGGTGATACAGATACGCAGTATTTT.

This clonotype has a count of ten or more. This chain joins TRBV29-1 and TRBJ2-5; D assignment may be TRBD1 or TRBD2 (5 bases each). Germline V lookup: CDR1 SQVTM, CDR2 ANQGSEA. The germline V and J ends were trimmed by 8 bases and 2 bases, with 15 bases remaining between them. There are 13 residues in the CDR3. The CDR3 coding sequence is TGCAGCATGACCGGGACGGGACAAGAGACCCAGTACTTC. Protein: CSMTGTGQETQYF.

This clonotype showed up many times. The DNA for the CDR3 is TGTGCCAGCAGTTCACCTACACAGGGGTGGTGGAACATTCAGTACTTC. It yields the protein CASSSPTQGWWNIQYF. The chain couples TRBV28 to TRBJ2-4; 7 nucleotides agree with TRBD1. The V and J ends lost 4 bases and 7 bases, in that order; junction bases with no gene match: 13. Germline CDR1 is MDHEN and CDR2 is SYDVKM. The CDR3 covers 16 residues.

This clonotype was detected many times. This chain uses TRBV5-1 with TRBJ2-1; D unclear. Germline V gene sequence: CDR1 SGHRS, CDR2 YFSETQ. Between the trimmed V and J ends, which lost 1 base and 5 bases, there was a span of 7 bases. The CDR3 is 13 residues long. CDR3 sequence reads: CASSLLGHNEQFF. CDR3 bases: TGCGCCAGCAGCTTGTTAGGACACAATGAGCAGTTCTTC.

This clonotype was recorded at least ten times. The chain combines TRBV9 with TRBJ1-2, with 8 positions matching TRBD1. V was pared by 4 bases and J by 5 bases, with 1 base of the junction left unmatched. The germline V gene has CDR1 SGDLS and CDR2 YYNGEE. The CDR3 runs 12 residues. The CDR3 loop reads CASSRTGYGYTF. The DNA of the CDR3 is TGTGCCAGCAGCAGGACAGGGTATGGCTACACCTTC.